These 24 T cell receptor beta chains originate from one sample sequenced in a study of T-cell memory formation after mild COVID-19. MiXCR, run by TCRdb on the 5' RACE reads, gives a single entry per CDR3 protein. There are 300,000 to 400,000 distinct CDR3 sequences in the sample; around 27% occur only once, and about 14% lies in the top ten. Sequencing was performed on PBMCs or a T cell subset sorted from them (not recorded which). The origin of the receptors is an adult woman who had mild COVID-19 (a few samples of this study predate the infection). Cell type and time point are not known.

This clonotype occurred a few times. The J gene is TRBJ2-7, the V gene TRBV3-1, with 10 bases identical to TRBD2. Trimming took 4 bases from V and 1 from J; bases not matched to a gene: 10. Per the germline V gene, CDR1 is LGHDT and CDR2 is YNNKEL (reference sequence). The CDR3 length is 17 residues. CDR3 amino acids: CASSPAPGTSESYEQYF. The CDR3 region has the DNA TGTGCCAGCAGCCCAGCCCCCGGGACTAGCGAATCCTACGAGCAGTACTTC.

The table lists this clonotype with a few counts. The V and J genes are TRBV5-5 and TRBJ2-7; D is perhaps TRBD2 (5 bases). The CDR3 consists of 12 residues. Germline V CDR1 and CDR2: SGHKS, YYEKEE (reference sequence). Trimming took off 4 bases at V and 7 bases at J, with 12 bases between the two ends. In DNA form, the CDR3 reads TGTGCCAGCAGCCCAACGAGGGTTGAGCAGTACTTC. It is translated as CASSPTRVEQYF.

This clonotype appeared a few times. CDR3 in amino acids: CASSPAGTSGLGEQFF. The CDR3 DNA reads TGTGCCAGCTCACCCGCCGGGACTAGCGGGTTAGGTGAGCAGTTCTTC. The chain has TRBV18 and TRBJ2-1; 12 nucleotides agree with TRBD2. CDR1 is KGHSH, CDR2 LQKENI, per germline. The CDR3 contains 16 residues. The J segment lost 9 bases and the V segment lost 3 bases, leaving 9 bases of the junction unmatched.

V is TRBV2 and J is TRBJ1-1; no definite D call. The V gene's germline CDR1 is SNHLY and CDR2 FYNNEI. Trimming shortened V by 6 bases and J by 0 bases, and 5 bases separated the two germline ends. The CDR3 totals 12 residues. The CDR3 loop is CASRAMNTEAFF. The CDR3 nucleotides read TGTGCCAGCAGGGCTATGAACACTGAAGCTTTCTTT.

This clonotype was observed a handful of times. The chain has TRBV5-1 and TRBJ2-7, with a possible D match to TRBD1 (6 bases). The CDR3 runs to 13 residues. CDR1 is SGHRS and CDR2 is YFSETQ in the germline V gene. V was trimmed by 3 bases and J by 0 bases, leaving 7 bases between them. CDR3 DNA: TGCGCCAGCAGCTGGGACAACTCCTACGAGCAGTACTTC. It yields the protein CASSWDNSYEQYF. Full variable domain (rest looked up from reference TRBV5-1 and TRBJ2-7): KAGVTQTPRYLIKTRGQQVTLSCSPISGHRSVSWYQQTPGQGLQFLFEYFSETQRNKGNFPGRFSGRQFSNSRSEMNVSTLELGDSALYLCASSWDNSYEQYFGPGTRLTVT.

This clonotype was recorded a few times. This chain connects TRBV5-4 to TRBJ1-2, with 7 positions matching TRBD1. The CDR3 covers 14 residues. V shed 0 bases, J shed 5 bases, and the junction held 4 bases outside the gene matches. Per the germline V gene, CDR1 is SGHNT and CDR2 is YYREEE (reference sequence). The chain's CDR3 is CASSLVQGKYGYTF. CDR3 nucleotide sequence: TGTGCCAGCAGCTTGGTACAGGGGAAATATGGCTACACCTTC.

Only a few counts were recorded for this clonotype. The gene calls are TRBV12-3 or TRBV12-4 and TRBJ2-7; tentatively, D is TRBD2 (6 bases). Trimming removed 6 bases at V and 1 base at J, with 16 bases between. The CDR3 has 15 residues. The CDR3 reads CASSRSGGPSYEQYF. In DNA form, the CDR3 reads TGTGCCAGCAGCCGTAGCGGAGGGCCATCCTACGAGCAGTACTTC.

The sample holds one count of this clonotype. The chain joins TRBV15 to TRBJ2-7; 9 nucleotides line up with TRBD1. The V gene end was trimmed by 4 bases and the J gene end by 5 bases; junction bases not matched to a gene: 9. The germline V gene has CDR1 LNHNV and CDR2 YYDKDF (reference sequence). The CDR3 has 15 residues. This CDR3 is CATSISPRDRDEQYF. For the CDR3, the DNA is TGTGCCACCAGCATCTCCCCCCGGGACAGGGACGAGCAGTACTTC.

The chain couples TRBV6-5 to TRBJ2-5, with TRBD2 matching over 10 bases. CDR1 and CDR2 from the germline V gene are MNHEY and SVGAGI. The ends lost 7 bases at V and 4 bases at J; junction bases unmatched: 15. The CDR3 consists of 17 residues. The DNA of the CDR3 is TGTGCCAGCACTCCTCCGAAGGTGATAGCGGGAGGAGAGACCCAGTACTTC. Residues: CASTPPKVIAGGETQYF.

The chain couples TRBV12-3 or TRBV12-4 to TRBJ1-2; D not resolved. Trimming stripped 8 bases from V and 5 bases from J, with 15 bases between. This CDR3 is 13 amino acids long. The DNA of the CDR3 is TGTGCCAGCCGCCCCCCGAGTGGTTATGGCTACACCTTC. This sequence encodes CASRPPSGYGYTF.

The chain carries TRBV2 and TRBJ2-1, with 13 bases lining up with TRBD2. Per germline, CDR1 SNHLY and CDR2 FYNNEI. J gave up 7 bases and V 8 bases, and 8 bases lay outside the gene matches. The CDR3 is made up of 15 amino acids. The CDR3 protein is CASLGRLAGGNEQFF. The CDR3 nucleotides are TGTGCCAGCCTCGGGCGACTAGCGGGAGGAAATGAGCAGTTCTTC.

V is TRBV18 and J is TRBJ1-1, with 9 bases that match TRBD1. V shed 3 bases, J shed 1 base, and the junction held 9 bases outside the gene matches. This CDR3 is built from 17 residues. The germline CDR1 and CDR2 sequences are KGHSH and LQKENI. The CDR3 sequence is CASSPRLPQGANTEAFF. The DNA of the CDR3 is TGTGCCAGCTCACCCCGACTTCCACAGGGGGCGAACACTGAAGCTTTCTTT.

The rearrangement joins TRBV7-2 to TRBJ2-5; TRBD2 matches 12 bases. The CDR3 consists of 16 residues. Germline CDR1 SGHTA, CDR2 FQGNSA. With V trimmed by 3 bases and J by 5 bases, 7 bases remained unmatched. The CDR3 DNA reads TGTGCCAGCAGCTTTCCTAGCGGGGGGGCATGGGAGACCCAGTACTTC. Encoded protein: CASSFPSGGAWETQYF.

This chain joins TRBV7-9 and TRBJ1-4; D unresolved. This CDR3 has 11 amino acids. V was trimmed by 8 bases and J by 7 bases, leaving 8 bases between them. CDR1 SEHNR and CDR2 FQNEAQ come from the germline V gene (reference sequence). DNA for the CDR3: TGTGCCAGCGGAGGATTTGAAAAACTGTTTTTT. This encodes CASGGFEKLFF.

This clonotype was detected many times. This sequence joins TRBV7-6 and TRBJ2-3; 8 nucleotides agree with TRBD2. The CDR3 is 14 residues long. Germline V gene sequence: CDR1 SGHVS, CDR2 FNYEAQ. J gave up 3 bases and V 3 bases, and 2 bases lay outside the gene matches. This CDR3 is CASSFSGETDTQYF. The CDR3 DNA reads TGTGCCAGCAGCTTTAGCGGGGAAACAGATACGCAGTATTTT.

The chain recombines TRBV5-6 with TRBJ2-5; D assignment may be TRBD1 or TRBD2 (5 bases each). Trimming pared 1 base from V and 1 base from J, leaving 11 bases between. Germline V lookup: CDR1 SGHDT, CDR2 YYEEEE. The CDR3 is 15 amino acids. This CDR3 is CASSLLGTSQETQYF. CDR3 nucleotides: TGTGCCAGCAGCTTGTTGGGGACCTCCCAAGAGACCCAGTACTTC.

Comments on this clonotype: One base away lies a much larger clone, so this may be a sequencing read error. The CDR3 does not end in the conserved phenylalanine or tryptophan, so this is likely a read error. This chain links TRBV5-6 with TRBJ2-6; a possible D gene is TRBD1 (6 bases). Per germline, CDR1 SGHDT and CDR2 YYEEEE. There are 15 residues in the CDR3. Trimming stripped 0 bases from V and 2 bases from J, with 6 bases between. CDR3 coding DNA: TGTGCCAGCAGCTTGGAGGGGGCTGGGGCCAACGTCCTGACTTTA. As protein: CASSLEGAGANVLTL.

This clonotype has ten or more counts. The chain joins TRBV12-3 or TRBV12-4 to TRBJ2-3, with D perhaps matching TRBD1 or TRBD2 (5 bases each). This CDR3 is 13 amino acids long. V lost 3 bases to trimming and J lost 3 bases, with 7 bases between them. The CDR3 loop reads CASSFEGTDTQYF. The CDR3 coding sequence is TGTGCCAGCAGTTTCGAGGGGACAGATACGCAGTATTTT.

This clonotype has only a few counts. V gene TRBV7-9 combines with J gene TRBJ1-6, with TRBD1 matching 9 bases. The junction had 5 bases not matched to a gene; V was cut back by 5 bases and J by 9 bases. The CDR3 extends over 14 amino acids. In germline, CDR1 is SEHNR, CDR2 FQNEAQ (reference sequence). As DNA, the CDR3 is TGTGCCAGCAGCAGAGGGGACAGGGCTTCACCCCTCCACTTT. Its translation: CASSRGDRASPLHF.

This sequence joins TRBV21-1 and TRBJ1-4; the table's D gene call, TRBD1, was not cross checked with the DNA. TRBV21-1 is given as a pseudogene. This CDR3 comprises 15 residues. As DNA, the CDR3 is TGTGCCAGCAGCACTAACAGGGTTGTCCTTGAAAAACTGTTTTTT. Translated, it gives CASSTNRVVLEKLFF.

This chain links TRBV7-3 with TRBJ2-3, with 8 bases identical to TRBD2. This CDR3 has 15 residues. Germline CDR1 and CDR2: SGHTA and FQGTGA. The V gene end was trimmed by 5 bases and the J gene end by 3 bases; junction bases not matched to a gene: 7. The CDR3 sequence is CASSRGTRLTDTQYF. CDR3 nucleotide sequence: TGTGCCAGCAGCCGAGGGACTAGGCTGACAGATACGCAGTATTTT.

In DNA, the CDR3 is TGTGCCAGTAACCCCGGGAGACAGGGGGCCTCCTACGAGCAGTACTTC. It specifies CASNPGRQGASYEQYF. The gene calls are TRBV7-8 and TRBJ2-7; 10 bases match TRBD1. Looked up from germline, CDR1 is SGHVS and CDR2 is FQNEAQ. This CDR3 spans 16 amino acids. The ends lost 9 bases at V and 0 bases at J; junction bases unmatched: 11.

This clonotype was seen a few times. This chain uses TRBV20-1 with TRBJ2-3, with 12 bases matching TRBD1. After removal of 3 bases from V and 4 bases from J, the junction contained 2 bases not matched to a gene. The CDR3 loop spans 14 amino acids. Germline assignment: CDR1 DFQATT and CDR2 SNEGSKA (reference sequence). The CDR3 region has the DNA TGCAGTGCTAGTAGGGACAGGGGGCCAGATACGCAGTATTTT. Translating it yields CSASRDRGPDTQYF.

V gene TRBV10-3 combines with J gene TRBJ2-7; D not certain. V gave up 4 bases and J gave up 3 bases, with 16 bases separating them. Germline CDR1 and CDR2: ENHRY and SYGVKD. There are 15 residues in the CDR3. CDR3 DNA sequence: TGTGCCATCAGTGGCGATGGTGGGGTGGACTACGAGCAGTACTTC. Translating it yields CAISGDGGVDYEQYF.